This T cell receptor (beta chain) was recovered during a study of Ad26.COV2.S vaccination and SARS-CoV-2 variants. Study-level background: Intramuscular Ad26.COV2.S at 5x10^10 or 1x10^11 viral particles. Notes on the study in general: Greater spike-specific TCR breadth was seen in vaccine recipients than in placebo recipients. Vaccine recipients and placebo recipients showed similar non-spike TCR breadth.

The data were produced by immunoSEQ multiplex PCR, yet TCRdb's version contains in-frame clones alone and is incomplete. The sample lists some 350,000 clones; roughly 84% were seen once. A note on this clone: Its antigen is as yet unknown.

From germline, CDR1 is SGHAT and CDR2 FQNNGV. The V end lost 5 bases, the J end lost 1 base, and 11 bases lay between the germline ends. This CDR3 is built from 14 residues. Treatment described: around 19 received Ad26.COV2.S at low or high dose, single or two shots; a few received placebo; per-sample allocation not given. On day 63 after the first injection, vaccine and placebo recipients gave samples. Wuhan-strain SARS-CoV-2 spike was expressed by the Ad26 vector that made up the vaccine. Sequenced here: peripheral blood, sampled in a trial of Ad26.COV2.S vaccine versus placebo. This sequence joins TRBV11-2 and TRBJ1-1, with TRBD1 as a possible D gene (5 bases). The TCR originated in a person aged 18-65 years who received the Ad26.COV2.S COVID-19 vaccine or a placebo. The CDR3 region is CASSRWQGNTEAFF. Here the CDR3 DNA reads TGTGCCAGCAGCCGCTGGCAGGGGAACACTGAAGCTTTCTTT.